The present TCR beta chain was sequenced within a study of CD8+ T cells in alopecia areata. Study-wide background: Tofacitinib administration persisted for 6 to 18 months, succeeded by 6 months off drug.

Findings of the study overall: Amid tofacitinib therapy, many expanded lesional clones stayed present in scalp and blood. Researchers reported that TCR sharing among patients proved less clear than in mice, possibly HLA-linked. For lesional scalp, especially alopecia totalis/universalis, clonality was higher than in normal scalp.

Extracted RNA was reverse transcribed into cDNA, the sequencing template. Generated by immunoSEQ multiplex PCR, the TCRdb table keeps only in-frame clones and is missing some. The profile covers more than 150,000 clones, with about 60% appearing a single time and roughly 12% taken by the ten largest. Treatment specified: oral pan-JAK inhibitor, 5-10 mg twice daily. CDR3 length equals 11 residues. CDR1 is GTSNPN and CDR2 is SVGIG in the germline V gene (reference sequence). V dropped 4 bases and J dropped 6 bases, with 9 bases sitting between them. Comment on this clone: Its antigen remains unidentified.

This specimen was CD8+ T cells sorted from blood, taken at week 24, from a patient treated with tofacitinib. The clonotype comes from a human donor with alopecia areata. The chain uses TRBV30 and TRBJ1-1; TRBD1 is a possible D gene (6 bases). The CDR3 DNA is TGTGCCTGGACGAACAGGGCTGAAGCTTTCTTT. Encoded protein: CAWTNRAEAFF.